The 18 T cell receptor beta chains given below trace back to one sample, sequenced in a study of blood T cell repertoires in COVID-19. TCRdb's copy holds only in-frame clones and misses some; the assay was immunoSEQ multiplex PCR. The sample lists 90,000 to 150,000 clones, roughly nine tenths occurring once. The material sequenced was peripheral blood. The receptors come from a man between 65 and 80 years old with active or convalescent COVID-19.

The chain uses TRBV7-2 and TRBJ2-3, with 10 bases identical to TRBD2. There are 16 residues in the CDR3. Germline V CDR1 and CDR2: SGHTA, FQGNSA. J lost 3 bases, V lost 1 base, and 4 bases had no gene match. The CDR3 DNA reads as TGTGCCAGCAGCTTAGTTCTAGCGGGAGCAACAGATACGCAGTATTTT. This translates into CASSLVLAGATDTQYF.

CDR3 sequence (DNA): TGTGCCAGCAGCTTTTCGGGACTAGCGGTTGAGCAGTTCTTC. This codes for CASSFSGLAVEQFF. The chain links TRBV11-3 to TRBJ2-1, with TRBD2 matching over 11 bases. V lost 3 bases and J lost 9; bases outside the gene matches: 4. CDR1 is SGHNT, CDR2 YENEEA, per germline. The CDR3 consists of 14 residues.

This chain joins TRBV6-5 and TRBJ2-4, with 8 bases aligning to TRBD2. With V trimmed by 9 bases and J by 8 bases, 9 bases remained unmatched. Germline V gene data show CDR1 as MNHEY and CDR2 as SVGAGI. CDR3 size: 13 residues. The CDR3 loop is CASGRGGRDIQYF. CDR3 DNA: TGTGCCAGTGGACGCGGGGGGAGGGACATTCAGTACTTC.

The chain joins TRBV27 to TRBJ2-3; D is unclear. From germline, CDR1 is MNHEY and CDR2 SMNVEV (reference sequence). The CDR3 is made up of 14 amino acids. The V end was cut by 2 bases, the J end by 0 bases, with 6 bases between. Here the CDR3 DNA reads TGTGCCAGCAGTTTACAAGCTAGCACAGATACGCAGTATTTT. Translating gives CASSLQASTDTQYF.

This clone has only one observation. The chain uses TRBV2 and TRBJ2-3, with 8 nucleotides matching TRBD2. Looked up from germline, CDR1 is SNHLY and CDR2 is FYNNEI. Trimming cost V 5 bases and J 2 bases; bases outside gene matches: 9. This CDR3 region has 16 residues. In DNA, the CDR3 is TGTGCCAGCAGTTTCGCCGGGACTAGTCCCACAGATACGCAGTATTTT. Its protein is CASSFAGTSPTDTQYF.

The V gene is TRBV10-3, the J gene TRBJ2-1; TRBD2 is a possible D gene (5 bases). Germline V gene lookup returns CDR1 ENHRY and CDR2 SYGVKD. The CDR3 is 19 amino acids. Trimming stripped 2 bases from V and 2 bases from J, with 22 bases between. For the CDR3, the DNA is TGTGCCATCAGTGAGCCCCCGACCCCGAGAGGGAGCGCCTACAATGAGCAGTTCTTC. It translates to CAISEPPTPRGSAYNEQFF.

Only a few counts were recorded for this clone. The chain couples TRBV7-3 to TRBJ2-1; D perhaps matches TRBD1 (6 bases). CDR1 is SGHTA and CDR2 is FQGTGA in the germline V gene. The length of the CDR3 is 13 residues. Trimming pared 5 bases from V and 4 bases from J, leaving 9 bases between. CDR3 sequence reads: CASSGDRYNEQFF. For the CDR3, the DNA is TGTGCCAGCAGCGGCGACAGGTACAATGAGCAGTTCTTC.

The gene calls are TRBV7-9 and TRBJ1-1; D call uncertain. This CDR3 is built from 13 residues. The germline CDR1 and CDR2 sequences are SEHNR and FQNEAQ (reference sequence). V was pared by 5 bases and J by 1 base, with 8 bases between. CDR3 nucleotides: TGTGCCAGCAGCCCCTACAGGAACACTGAAGCTTTCTTT. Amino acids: CASSPYRNTEAFF. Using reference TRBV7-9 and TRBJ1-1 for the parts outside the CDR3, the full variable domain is DTGVSQNPRHKITKRGQNVTFRCDPISEHNRLYWYRQTLGQGPEFLTYFQNEAQLEKSRLLSDRFSAERPKGSFSTLEIQRTEQGDSAMYLCASSPYRNTEAFFGQGTRLTVV.

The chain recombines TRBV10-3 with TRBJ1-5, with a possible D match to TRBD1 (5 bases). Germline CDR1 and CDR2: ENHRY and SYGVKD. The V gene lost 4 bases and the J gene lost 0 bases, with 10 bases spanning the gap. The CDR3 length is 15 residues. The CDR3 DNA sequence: TGTGCCATCAGTGTGGCCCAGGGTAGCAATCAGCCCCAGCATTTT. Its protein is CAISVAQGSNQPQHF.

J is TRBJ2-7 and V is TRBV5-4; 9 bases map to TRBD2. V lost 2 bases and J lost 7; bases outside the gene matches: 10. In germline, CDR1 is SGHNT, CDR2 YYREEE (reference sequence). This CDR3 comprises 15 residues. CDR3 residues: CASSFVAGGPGEQYF. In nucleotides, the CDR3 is TGTGCCAGCAGCTTTGTTGCGGGAGGGCCGGGAGAGCAGTACTTC. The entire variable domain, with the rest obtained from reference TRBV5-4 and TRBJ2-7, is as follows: ETGVTQSPTHLIKTRGQQVTLRCSSQSGHNTVSWYQQALGQGPQFIFQYYREEENGRGNFPPRFSGLQFPNYSSELNVNALELDDSALYLCASSFVAGGPGEQYFGPGTRLTVT.

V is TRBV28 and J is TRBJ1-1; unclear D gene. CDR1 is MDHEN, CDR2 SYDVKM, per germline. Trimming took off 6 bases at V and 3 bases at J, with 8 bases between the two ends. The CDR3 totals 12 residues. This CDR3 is CASRGRYTEAFF. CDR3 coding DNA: TGTGCCAGCAGGGGCAGATACACTGAAGCTTTCTTT.

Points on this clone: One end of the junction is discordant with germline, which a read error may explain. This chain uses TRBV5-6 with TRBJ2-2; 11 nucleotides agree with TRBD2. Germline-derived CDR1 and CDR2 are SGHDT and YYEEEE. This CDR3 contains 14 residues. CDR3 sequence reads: CASSTLAGGREVFF. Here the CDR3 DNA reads TGTGCCAGCAGCACGCTAGCGGGAGGCCGGGAGGTGTTTTTT.

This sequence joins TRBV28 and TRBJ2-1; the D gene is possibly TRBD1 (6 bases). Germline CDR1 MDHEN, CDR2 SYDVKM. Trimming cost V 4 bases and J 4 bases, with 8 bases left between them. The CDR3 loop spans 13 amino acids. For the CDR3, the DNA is TGTGCCAGCAGTTGGGGACATTACAATGAGCAGTTCTTC. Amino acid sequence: CASSWGHYNEQFF.

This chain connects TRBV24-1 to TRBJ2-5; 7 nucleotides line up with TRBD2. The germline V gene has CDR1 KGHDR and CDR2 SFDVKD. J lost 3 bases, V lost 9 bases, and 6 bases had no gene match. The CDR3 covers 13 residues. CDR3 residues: CATGEGSEETQYF. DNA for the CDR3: TGTGCCACCGGGGAGGGGTCGGAAGAGACCCAGTACTTC.

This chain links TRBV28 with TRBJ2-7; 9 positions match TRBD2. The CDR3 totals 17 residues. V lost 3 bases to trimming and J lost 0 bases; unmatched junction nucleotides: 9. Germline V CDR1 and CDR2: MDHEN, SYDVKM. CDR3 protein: CASSFSSAGGFSYEQYF. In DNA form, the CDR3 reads TGTGCCAGCAGTTTTAGTAGCGCGGGAGGGTTCTCCTACGAGCAGTACTTC.

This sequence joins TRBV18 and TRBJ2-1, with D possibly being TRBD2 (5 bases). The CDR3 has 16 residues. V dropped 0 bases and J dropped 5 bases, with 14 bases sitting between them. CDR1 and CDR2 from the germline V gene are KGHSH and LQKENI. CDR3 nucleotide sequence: TGTGCCAGCTCACCACCATGGACCGAGGGTGACAATGAGCAGTTCTTC. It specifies CASSPPWTEGDNEQFF.

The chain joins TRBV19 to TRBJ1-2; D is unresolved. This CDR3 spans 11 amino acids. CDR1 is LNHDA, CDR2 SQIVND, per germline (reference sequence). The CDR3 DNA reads TGTGGAACCAGATCGCCCTCTGGCTACACCTTC. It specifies CGTRSPSGYTF.

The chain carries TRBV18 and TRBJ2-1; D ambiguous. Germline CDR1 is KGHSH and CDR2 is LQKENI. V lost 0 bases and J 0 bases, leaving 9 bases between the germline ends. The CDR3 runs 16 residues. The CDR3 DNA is TGTGCCAGCTCACCACCCAGAGGATTCTCCTACAATGAGCAGTTCTTC. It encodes CASSPPRGFSYNEQFF. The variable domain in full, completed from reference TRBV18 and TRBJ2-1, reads NAGVMQNPRHLVRRRGQEARLRCSPMKGHSHVYWYRQLPEEGLKFMVYLQKENIIDESGMPKERFSAEFPKEGPSILRIQQVVRGDSAAYFCASSPPRGFSYNEQFFGPGTRLTVL.